This TCR beta chain derives from a study of PD-L1 blockade in urothelial cancer. The ends lost 4 bases at V and 5 bases at J; junction bases unmatched: 2. This CDR3 region has 12 residues. Germline CDR1 reads SGHKS; CDR2 reads YYEKEE (reference sequence). Using immunoSEQ multiplex PCR, the repertoire was profiled, and TCRdb retains in-frame clones only, with some absent. The sample includes roughly 49,000 clones, roughly 86% of them seen just once. Sample time point: pretreatment peripheral blood. This receptor was obtained from a man between 60 and 75 years old with urothelial cancer. The starting material was PBMCs, obtained around atezolizumab (anti-PD-L1) treatment. The rearrangement joins TRBV5-5 to TRBJ2-7; TRBD1 agrees at 8 bases. This chain's CDR3 is CASSRDRNEQYF. CDR3 DNA sequence: TGTGCCAGCAGCCGGGACAGGAACGAGCAGTACTTC.